The present entry profiles one TCR beta chain with its context. What antigen it recognizes has not been identified. Since a much larger clone is just one base distant, this may be a read error. This sample stems from a study of glioma-infiltrating T cells (dated by TCRdb to the mid-2010s). Regarding the study in general: TCR alpha- and beta-chain repertoires were sequenced from glioma tissue, non-neoplastic brain tissue and matched peripheral blood mononuclear cells. To measure divergence between tissue and blood T-cell populations, each tissue-infiltrating repertoire was compared with the peripheral blood repertoire of the same patient. The paired cohort comprised three low-grade glioma patients, 7 or 8 primary glioblastoma patients and three non-glioma patients contributing non-neoplastic brain tissue.

The paper's findings and limits, for the study overall: Only a very small number of CDR3 sequences turned up in both tissue and blood, a result put down to high CDR3 diversity combined with limited sampling. The group comparisons were based on small numbers of patients: three non-neoplastic, three low-grade glioma and roughly eight glioblastoma patients. VJ-independent divergence between tissue and blood was found to be below expectation in non-neoplastic patients but above expectation in all gliomas, particularly low-grade gliomas.

TCR alpha and beta CDR3 regions were amplified with the iRepertoire nested amplicon-rescue multiplex PCR (arm-PCR) platform from RNA. The input for one-step reverse transcription and amplification was about 95-450 ng of tissue mRNA or PBMC total RNA. Following bead purification, Illumina adapters were added by a secondary multiplex PCR, and the libraries were gel-purified between 200 and 400 bp. Libraries carried internal 6-nucleotide barcodes used for demultiplexing. Sequencing of the libraries was done on an Illumina MiSeq using 2x220 or 2x250 nucleotide paired-end reads. Per the source publication's procedure: Paired reads were merged using FLASH 1.2.11 and were aligned to the GRCh37 human genome using BWA-MEM, after which TRA and TRB reads were extracted. For V and J assignment, an IMGT-derived reference of cassette sequences and CDR3 motifs that included pseudogenes was used. Three-frame translation of reads was performed, and productive CDR3s were defined as those with a C...FGXG motif and no stop codons. Clonotypes were defined as unique combinations of V-J cassette pair and CDR3 amino acid sequence. Filtering of reads was based on Hamming distance, with the threshold set by the sequence error rate of each sample in mapped regions. TCRdb itself trimmed the public reads at Q25 with fastp, ran MiXCR and retained productive beta chains. Rows are combined by CDR3 protein, so each entry shows the most common genes and DNA. The V and J calls come from TCRdb's annotation, not from the publication. The sample table shows around 190,000 distinct CDR3 sequences, and 43% are seen once. Of the sample, roughly 5.2% falls within the top ten clones.

The germline V gene (reference sequence) yields SEHNR for CDR1 and FQNEAQ for CDR2. Reading from cysteine to phenylalanine, the CDR3 counts 13 amino acids. The kept DNA is CDR3 alone, 39 bases in frame from the first base. The chain uses TRBV7-9 and TRBJ1-5, with the D gene too uncertain to name. Sequencing input: glioma tissue, nonneoplastic brain tissue, or PBMCs (not recorded which). This clonotype originated in a human donor with low-grade glioma or glioblastoma, undergoing nonglioma brain surgery, or in good health (not recorded which). The DNA sequence reads TGTGCCAGAAGCTTAGACGGCAATCAGCCCCAGCATTTT. Its amino acids are CARSLDGNQPQHF.